The T cell receptor (beta chain) described here comes from a study of CD8 T cells in Susac syndrome. Study as a whole: Clinical remission applied to under 10 sequenced Susac syndrome patients, and roughly 6 had active disease.

Random-hexamer reverse transcription was applied to roughly 0.45 to 1 ug RNA. TCRdb fed the immunoSEQ multiplex PCR reads into MiXCR, producing one record per CDR3 protein. The sample has about 76,000 distinct CDR3 sequences, under 95% seen once. This receptor was taken from a human donor with Susac syndrome. The sequencing input was CD8+ T cells from PBMCs.

Here the CDR3 reads CSARDGVEQFF. CDR3 coding DNA: TGCAGTGCTAGAGATGGGGTTGAGCAGTTCTTC. This chain uses TRBV20-1 with TRBJ2-1; D remains ambiguous. V dropped 0 bases and J dropped 9 bases, with 6 bases sitting between them. The CDR3 covers 11 residues. Looked up from germline, CDR1 is DFQATT and CDR2 is SNEGSKA (reference sequence).